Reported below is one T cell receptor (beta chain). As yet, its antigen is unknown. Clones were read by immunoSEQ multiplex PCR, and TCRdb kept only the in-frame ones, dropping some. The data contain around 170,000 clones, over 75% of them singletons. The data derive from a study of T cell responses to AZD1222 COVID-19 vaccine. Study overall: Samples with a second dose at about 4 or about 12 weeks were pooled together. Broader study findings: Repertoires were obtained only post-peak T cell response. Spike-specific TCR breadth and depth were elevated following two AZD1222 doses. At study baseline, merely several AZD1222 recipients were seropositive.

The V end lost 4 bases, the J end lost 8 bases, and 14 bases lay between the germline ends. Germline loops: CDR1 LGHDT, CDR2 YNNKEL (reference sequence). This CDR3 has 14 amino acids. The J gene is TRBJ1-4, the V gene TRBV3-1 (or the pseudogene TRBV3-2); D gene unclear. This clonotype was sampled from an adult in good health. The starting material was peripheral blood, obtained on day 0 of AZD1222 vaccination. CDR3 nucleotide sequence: TGTGCCAGCAGCCCCACCGCGGGTTTCGAAAAACTGTTTTTT. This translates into CASSPTAGFEKLFF.